The 32 T cell receptor beta chains below were found in one sample sequenced in a study of blood T cell repertoires in COVID-19. Here immunoSEQ multiplex PCR was the method, and the copy in TCRdb shows in-frame clones only, minus some. This table has 250,000 to 300,000 clones, over 80% appearing once. Input material: peripheral blood. All receptors come from a man aged 60-69 years who had recovered from COVID-19.

The V and J genes are TRBV19 and TRBJ2-3; 11 bases fit TRBD1. The CDR3 has 17 amino acids. CDR1 and CDR2 from the germline V gene are LNHDA and SQIVND (reference sequence). J gave up 4 bases and V 6 bases, and 12 bases lay outside the gene matches. The chain's CDR3 is CASSPTGTGGRADTQYF. The CDR3 DNA is TGTGCCAGTAGCCCAACCGGGACAGGGGGGAGAGCAGATACGCAGTATTTT.

This clone showed up many times. This chain connects TRBV10-1 to TRBJ2-2, with TRBD1 identical over 8 bases. V was clipped by 6 bases and J by 7 bases; unmatched bases: 7. This CDR3 is 14 amino acids long. Per the germline V gene, CDR1 is WNHNN and CDR2 is SYGVQD (reference sequence). The CDR3 bases are TGCGCCAGCAGCAAGGACAGGGCCGTCGGGGAGCTGTTTTTT. Amino acid sequence: CASSKDRAVGELFF.

CDR3 protein: CASSIAGFDGYTF. CDR3 in DNA: TGTGCCAGTAGTATAGCAGGGTTTGATGGCTACACCTTC. The chain has TRBV19 and TRBJ1-2, with D possibly being TRBD1 (5 bases). Germline CDR1 is LNHDA and CDR2 is SQIVND (reference sequence). The germline V and J ends were trimmed by 1 base and 6 bases, with 9 bases remaining between them. The CDR3 has 13 residues.

The chain is built from TRBV18 and TRBJ1-5; D might be TRBD1 (6 bases). V shed 2 bases and J shed 1 base, with 9 bases lying between them. The CDR3 sequence is 15 residues long. Germline V gene lookup returns CDR1 KGHSH and CDR2 LQKENI. This CDR3 reads CASSPTGQSNQPQHF. The CDR3 nucleotides read TGTGCCAGCTCACCAACAGGGCAGAGCAATCAGCCCCAGCATTTT.

The rearrangement joins TRBV18 to TRBJ2-5; no definite D call. This CDR3 region has 15 residues. CDR1 is KGHSH and CDR2 is LQKENI in the germline V gene. V lost 1 base and J lost 5, with 14 bases in between. CDR3 sequence (DNA): TGTGCCAGCTCACCACTACGGTCAGACGGGGAGACCCAGTACTTC. Translated: CASSPLRSDGETQYF.

This chain uses TRBV12-3 or TRBV12-4 with TRBJ1-5; 7 bases line up with TRBD1. CDR3 length: 13 residues. The V segment lost 5 bases and the J segment 4 bases; nucleotides outside the gene matches: 2. CDR3 region: CASSDRENQPQHF. The DNA for the CDR3 is TGTGCCAGCAGTGACAGGGAAAATCAGCCCCAGCATTTT.

The gene calls are TRBV11-2 and TRBJ2-5; TRBD1 matches at 8 bases. The germline CDR1 and CDR2 sequences are SGHAT and FQNNGV. The trim removed 4 bases at V and 4 bases at J, leaving 8 bases unmatched. CDR3 size: 15 residues. This chain's CDR3 is CASSSGRTGLETQYF. CDR3 sequence (DNA): TGTGCCAGCAGCTCCGGGCGGACAGGGCTAGAGACCCAGTACTTC. Full variable domain (rest looked up from reference TRBV11-2 and TRBJ2-5): EAGVAQSPRYKIIEKRQSVAFWCNPISGHATLYWYQQILGQGPKLLIQFQNNGVVDDSQLPKDRFSAERLKGVDSTLKIQPAKLEDSAVYLCASSSGRTGLETQYFGPGTRLLVL.

J is TRBJ1-2 and V is TRBV7-8; 7 positions agree with TRBD1. The CDR3 is 16 residues long. Germline CDR1 SGHVS, CDR2 FQNEAQ. With 2 bases clipped from V and 8 bases from J, the junction kept 14 bases outside the gene matches. The CDR3 region is CASSLRGDSQSRGYTF. The CDR3 DNA is TGTGCCAGCAGCTTAAGGGGGGACAGTCAAAGCCGGGGCTACACCTTC.

V is TRBV11-2 and J is TRBJ1-1; D ambiguous. The CDR3 is made up of 15 amino acids. Germline loops: CDR1 SGHAT, CDR2 FQNNGV. V was trimmed by 0 bases and J by 3 bases, leaving 11 bases between them. In DNA, the CDR3 is TGTGCCAGCAGCTTAGAATCGGTACGCTACACTGAAGCTTTCTTT. This translates into CASSLESVRYTEAFF.

This chain joins TRBV10-2 and TRBJ2-5, with TRBD2 matching 8 bases. The V and J ends lost 4 bases and 7 bases, in that order; junction bases with no gene match: 5. The CDR3 is 13 amino acids. The germline V gene encodes CDR1 WSHSY and CDR2 SAAADI. As DNA, the CDR3 is TGCGCCAGCAGTGTAGAGCGGGGGACGACCCAGTACTTC. Translation: CASSVERGTTQYF.

The chain recombines TRBV18 with TRBJ1-1; weak D call: TRBD1 (6 bases). Germline assignment: CDR1 KGHSH and CDR2 LQKENI. This CDR3 is 15 amino acids long. With 0 bases removed from V and 0 bases from J, the gap between germline ends came to 8 bases. CDR3 sequence (DNA): TGTGCCAGCTCACCACCTGACAGGATGAACACTGAAGCTTTCTTT. Translation: CASSPPDRMNTEAFF.

The chain has TRBV12-3 or TRBV12-4 and TRBJ1-2; no clear D. V lost 2 bases, J lost 8 bases, and 12 bases lay in between. The CDR3 contains 13 residues. CDR3 amino acids: CASSLKPSAGYTF. Written as DNA, the CDR3 is TGTGCCAGCAGTTTAAAACCCTCCGCGGGCTACACCTTC.

The V and J genes are TRBV5-1 and TRBJ1-1; no firm D call. This CDR3 is built from 15 residues. Germline lookup yields CDR1 SGHRS and CDR2 YFSETQ. With 0 bases removed from V and 1 base from J, the gap between germline ends came to 10 bases. CDR3 nucleotides: TGCGCCAGCAGCTTGGCTGGCCAGAAGAACACTGAAGCTTTCTTT. It encodes CASSLAGQKNTEAFF.

The V call is TRBV7-2, the J call TRBJ1-2, with D uncertain. Trimming cost V 3 bases and J 6 bases, with 17 bases left between them. Germline CDR1 and CDR2: SGHTA and FQGNSA. The CDR3 spans 15 residues. Here the CDR3 reads CASSFQTQTRHGYTF. The CDR3 coding sequence is TGTGCCAGCAGCTTCCAGACACAAACCAGACATGGCTACACCTTC.

The rearrangement links TRBV12-3 or TRBV12-4 to TRBJ2-7; D is undetermined. Trimming took 6 bases from V and 0 from J, leaving 6 bases between them. This CDR3 contains 12 residues. The CDR3 DNA is TGTGCCAGCAGCAGTCTCTCCTACGAGCAGTACTTC. Residues: CASSSLSYEQYF.

The rearrangement joins TRBV7-2 to TRBJ1-4, with a possible D match to TRBD1 (5 bases). The CDR3 sequence is 15 residues long. The V gene lost 4 bases and the J gene lost 2 bases, with 11 bases spanning the gap. CDR1 SGHTA and CDR2 FQGNSA come from the germline V gene. As DNA, the CDR3 is TGTGCCAGCAGCTCGGAGGGGCGGACTAATGAAAAACTGTTTTTT. Its translation: CASSSEGRTNEKLFF.

This rearrangement joins TRBV24-1 to TRBJ1-3; TRBD1 agrees at 7 bases. Germline CDR1 and CDR2: KGHDR and SFDVKD. This CDR3 region has 16 residues. The junction had 6 bases not matched to a gene; V was cut back by 4 bases and J by 1 base. The CDR3 coding sequence is TGTGCCACCAGTGAAAACAGGGGTGGTTCTGGAAACACCATATATTTT. The encoded protein is CATSENRGGSGNTIYF.

The V gene is TRBV6-5, the J gene TRBJ2-7, with TRBD1 identical over 8 bases. This CDR3 contains 15 residues. Germline CDR1 is MNHEY and CDR2 is SVGAGI. V was pared by 2 bases and J by 5 bases, with 8 bases of the junction left unmatched. In DNA, the CDR3 is TGTGCCAGCAGTTACACTAAAACAGGGGGGAACGAGCAGTACTTC. It codes for CASSYTKTGGNEQYF.

CDR3 protein: CASSFGAGGNQPQHF. CDR3 coding DNA: TGCGCCAGCAGCTTCGGGGCGGGGGGTAATCAGCCCCAGCATTTT. This chain joins TRBV5-1 and TRBJ1-5, with a possible D match to TRBD1 (5 bases). The ends were cut back, 2 bases at V and 4 bases at J, with 13 bases in the middle. CDR1 SGHRS and CDR2 YFSETQ come from the germline V gene. This CDR3 contains 15 residues.

The V gene is TRBV9, the J gene TRBJ2-3, with 7 bases matching TRBD2. The CDR3 is made up of 16 amino acids. Per the germline V gene, CDR1 is SGDLS and CDR2 is YYNGEE. Trimming at V came to 3 bases and at J to 3 bases, leaving 10 bases not matched to a gene. CDR3 in amino acids: CASSAGAGSGTDTQYF. Here the CDR3 DNA reads TGTGCCAGCAGCGCCGGAGCGGGGTCGGGGACAGATACGCAGTATTTT.

Here the CDR3 reads CASSPRRNKDTEAFF. CDR3 sequence (DNA): TGTGCCAGCTCACCACGCAGGAACAAGGACACTGAAGCTTTCTTT. The V gene is TRBV18, the J gene TRBJ1-1, with unresolved D. V was cut by 1 base and J by 3 bases, with 12 bases left in between. The CDR3 sequence is 15 residues long. From germline, CDR1 is KGHSH and CDR2 LQKENI.

The CDR3 DNA sequence: TGTGCCAGCGAAGAAGGAGACAGGGGAGCCGAGCAGTACTTC. This sequence encodes CASEEGDRGAEQYF. This chain links TRBV6-5 with TRBJ2-7, with 8 nucleotides matching TRBD1. The length of the CDR3 is 14 residues. Losses at the gene ends were 8 bases for V and 6 bases for J; bases not matched to a gene: 12. Per the germline V gene, CDR1 is MNHEY and CDR2 is SVGAGI.

This rearrangement joins TRBV14 to TRBJ2-1; 11 nucleotides match TRBD2. The CDR3 has 16 residues. Germline CDR1 is SGHDN and CDR2 is FVKESK. Trimming cost V 5 bases and J 8 bases; bases outside gene matches: 11. CDR3 protein: CASSELAGARGDEQFF. The CDR3 bases are TGTGCCAGCAGCGAACTAGCGGGAGCGCGGGGTGATGAGCAGTTCTTC.

The V call is TRBV6-1, the J call TRBJ1-1; possible D gene TRBD1, 5 bases. The germline CDR1 and CDR2 sequences are MNHNS and SASEGT. Trimming stripped 6 bases from V and 2 bases from J, with 13 bases between. The CDR3 is 14 residues long. CDR3 in amino acids: CASSLQGSNTEAFF. The CDR3 nucleotides read TGTGCCAGCAGCCTCCAGGGATCAAACACTGAAGCTTTCTTT.

J is TRBJ1-5 and V is TRBV19, with D maybe TRBD1 (6 bases). Trimming removed 5 bases from V and 0 bases from J, with 11 bases in between. The CDR3 runs 15 residues. The germline V gene encodes CDR1 LNHDA and CDR2 SQIVND (reference sequence). The CDR3 coding sequence is TGTGCCAGTAGTGGGTACAGGGATAGCAATCAGCCCCAGCATTTT. Its translation is CASSGYRDSNQPQHF.

This clone was observed a handful of times. The chain links TRBV28 to TRBJ1-4; tentatively, D is TRBD1 (5 bases). V was trimmed by 6 bases and J by 8 bases, leaving 13 bases between them. The CDR3 extends over 13 amino acids. CDR1 is MDHEN and CDR2 is SYDVKM in the germline V gene. DNA of the CDR3: TGTGCCAGCAGCCGAGGAGGGGTAGAAAAACTGTTTTTT. Its protein product is CASSRGGVEKLFF. Together with reference TRBV28 and TRBJ1-4, the CDR3 gives the full variable domain: DVKVTQSSRYLVKRTGEKVFLECVQDMDHENMFWYRQDPGLGLRLIYFSYDVKMKEKGDIPEGYSVSREKKERFSLILESASTNQTSMYLCASSRGGVEKLFFGSGTQLSVL.

The chain employs TRBV5-4 and TRBJ1-1; 9 bases agree with TRBD1. The CDR3 consists of 14 residues. The V and J ends lost 4 bases and 4 bases, in that order; junction bases with no gene match: 5. Germline CDR1 is SGHNT and CDR2 is YYREEE (reference sequence). The CDR3, as DNA: TGTGCCAGCAGCAACGGACAGGGGCGCACTGAAGCTTTCTTT. It encodes CASSNGQGRTEAFF.

The rearrangement uses TRBV3-1 (or the pseudogene TRBV3-2) and TRBJ2-1; 13 bases agree with TRBD2. Germline CDR1 and CDR2: LGHDT and YNNKEL (reference sequence). There are 14 residues in the CDR3. V gave up 5 bases and J gave up 9 bases; unmatched junction bases: 4. The CDR3 bases are TGTGCCAGCAGCGGACTAGCGGGGGCGGTTGAGCAGTTCTTC. Amino acid sequence: CASSGLAGAVEQFF.

The count of this clone is one. This rearrangement joins TRBV6-5 to TRBJ2-7, with a tentative D call TRBD1 (6 bases). Trimming left V 0 bases short and J 0 bases short, with 9 bases between. CDR1 and CDR2 (germline): MNHEY, SVGAGI. This CDR3 comprises 15 residues. The CDR3 nucleotides read TGTGCCAGCAGTTACTCGACAGGTTACTCCTACGAGCAGTACTTC. Amino acids: CASSYSTGYSYEQYF.

This clone was seen more than once but under ten times. The V gene is TRBV6-6, the J gene TRBJ2-2; D gene uncertain. Trimming removed 1 base at V and 2 bases at J, with 5 bases between. This CDR3 is built from 14 residues. The germline gives CDR1 MNHNY, CDR2 SVGAGI (reference sequence). The CDR3 coding sequence is TGTGCCAGCAGTTACTACAGCAACACCGGGGAGCTGTTTTTT. The encoded protein is CASSYYSNTGELFF.

A note on this clone: Distinct nucleotide sequences in the sample also encode this CDR3. The chain links TRBV20-1 to TRBJ2-5; D gene uncertain. Germline CDR1 is DFQATT and CDR2 is SNEGSKA (reference sequence). The CDR3 sequence is 10 residues long. Deletions cut 5 bases from V and 5 bases from J, with 6 bases between. CDR3 sequence (DNA): TGCAGTGCTGCCCAGGAGACCCAGTACTTC. Translating gives CSAAQETQYF.

This clone came up once. The chain is built from TRBV30 and TRBJ2-3; 9 bases match TRBD1. The CDR3 contains 13 residues. V shed 3 bases and J 5 bases; nucleotides not matched to a gene: 3. Germline V lookup: CDR1 GTSNPN, CDR2 SVGIG (reference sequence). CDR3 coding DNA: TGTGCCTGGAGGTTGACAGGGGGAGATACGCAGTATTTT. Translated, it gives CAWRLTGGDTQYF.